Sequencing of this T cell receptor beta chain was carried out in a study of CD8+ T cells in alopecia areata. Study information: In an open-label trial, patients got 5 to 10 mg tofacitinib twice daily. Tofacitinib lasted 6 to 18 months, then 6 months off drug. Regarding the study as a whole: Scalp sequencing also captures normal skin's resident alphabeta T cells.

Turning to this clone: No antigen is known for it.

Researchers gathered lesional scalp punch biopsies and peripheral blood from patients with alopecia areata. The V end lost 4 bases, the J end lost 7 bases, and 11 bases lay between the germline ends. The V gene's germline CDR1 is MGHDK and CDR2 SYGVNS. CDR3 length: 13 amino acids. As the sequencing template, cDNA was produced by extracting RNA and reverse transcribing it. Data came from immunoSEQ multiplex PCR; TCRdb stores just in-frame clones and leaves some out. The profile covers some 170,000 clones, with about 67% appearing a single time and approximately 10% taken by the ten largest. The chain combines TRBV25-1 with TRBJ2-1, with a tentative D call TRBD1 (5 bases). This TCR was sampled from a human donor with alopecia areata. The material was CD8+ T cells sorted from blood, obtained at week 0. The DNA of the CDR3 is TGTGCCAGCAGTGTCCAAGGGGCTAATGAGCAGTTCTTC. It encodes CASSVQGANEQFF. The full variable domain, its missing parts supplied by reference TRBV25-1 and TRBJ2-1, is EADIYQTPRYLVIGTGKKITLECSQTMGHDKMYWYQQDPGMELHLIHYSYGVNSTEKGDLSSESTVSRIRTEHFPLTLESARPSHTSQYLCASSVQGANEQFFGPGTRLTVL.